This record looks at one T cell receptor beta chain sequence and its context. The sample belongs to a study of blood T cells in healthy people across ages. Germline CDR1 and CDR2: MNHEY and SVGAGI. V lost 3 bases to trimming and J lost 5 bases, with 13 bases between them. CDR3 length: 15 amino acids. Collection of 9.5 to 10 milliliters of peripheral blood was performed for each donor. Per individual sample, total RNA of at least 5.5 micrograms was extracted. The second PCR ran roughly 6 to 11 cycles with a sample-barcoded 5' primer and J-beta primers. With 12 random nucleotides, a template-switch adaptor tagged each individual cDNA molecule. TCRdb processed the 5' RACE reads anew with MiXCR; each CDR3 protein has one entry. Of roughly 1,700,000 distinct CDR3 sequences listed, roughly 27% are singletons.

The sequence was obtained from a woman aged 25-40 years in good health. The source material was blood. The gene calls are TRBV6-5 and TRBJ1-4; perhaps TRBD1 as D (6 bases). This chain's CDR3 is CASSYSDRRNEKLFF. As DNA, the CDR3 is TGTGCCAGCAGTTATTCCGACAGGCGGAATGAAAAACTGTTTTTT.